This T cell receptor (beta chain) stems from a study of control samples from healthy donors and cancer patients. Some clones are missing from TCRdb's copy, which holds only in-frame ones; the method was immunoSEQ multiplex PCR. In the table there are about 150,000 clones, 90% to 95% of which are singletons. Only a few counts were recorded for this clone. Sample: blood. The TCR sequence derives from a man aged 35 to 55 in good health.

CDR3 sequence (DNA): TGTGCCTGGAGTGTACCTCTGACAGGTTTTAATGAAAAACTGTTTTTT. This translates into CAWSVPLTGFNEKLFF. This chain links TRBV30 with TRBJ1-4; weak D call: TRBD1 (6 bases). Germline values: CDR1 GTSNPN, CDR2 SVGIG (reference sequence). The CDR3 loop spans 16 amino acids. With 0 bases removed from V and 4 bases from J, the gap between germline ends came to 15 bases.